The text below deals with one T cell receptor (beta chain). Its specificity is unknown. Germline CDR1 and CDR2: ENHRY and SYGVKD. This CDR3 is 15 amino acids long. V lost 3 bases and J lost 0, with 12 bases in between. The data derive from a study of graft-versus-host responses after intestinal transplantation. The table came from immunoSEQ multiplex PCR; TCRdb's copy has only in-frame clones and leaves some out. Here the sample spans around 90,000 clones, just under 95% being singletons. This sequence originates from a human donor who received an intestinal transplant. This specimen consisted of unstimulated CD8+ T cells sorted from spleen or lymph node cells, obtained before intestinal transplant. This rearrangement joins TRBV10-3 to TRBJ2-7, with D perhaps matching TRBD2 (5 bases). CDR3 region: CAISDEGEISYEQYF. CDR3 nucleotide sequence: TGTGCCATCAGTGATGAGGGTGAGATCTCCTACGAGCAGTACTTC.